The sequence of this T cell receptor beta chain was determined in a study of T cell clonotyping in hematopoietic cell transplantation. Overall study findings and caveats: Broader posttransplant TCR repertoire diversity was predicted by graft donor and pretransplant recipient Inverse Simpson Index values. Pathologically expanded recipient clonotypes increased progressively from day 30 to day 180 as diversity fell. No sorting was done, leaving CD4 and CD8 contributions mixed.

The CDR3 contains 13 residues. The V end was cut by 4 bases, the J end by 5 bases, with 8 bases between. CDR1 is SGHDN, CDR2 FVKESK, per germline. Method: immunoSEQ multiplex PCR; TCRdb's copy keeps in-frame clones and lacks some. The sample shows approximately 7,500 clones, 89% of them seen only once. Regarding this clone: What it binds is unknown.

Sequenced here: PBMCs, sampled 30 days after allogeneic stem cell transplant. The source is a female patient in her forties or fifties who had an allogeneic stem cell transplant from an unrelated donor, so the T cells may come from the graft donor. Some clones in this sample may be carry-over from other donors' samples. V is TRBV14 and J is TRBJ1-4; D uncertain. The DNA of the CDR3 is TGTGCCAGCAGCCGTGCGGCCAATGAAAAACTGTTTTTT. Protein: CASSRAANEKLFF.